The T cell receptor beta chain under discussion was sequenced for a study of shared clonotypes between healthy human individuals. Some clones are missing from TCRdb's copy, which holds only in-frame ones; the method was immunoSEQ multiplex PCR. The table has 950,000 to 1,300,000 clones, around 74% seen once; the top ten hold approximately 1.3%. General study results and limits: Naive CD4 clonotypes overlapped across a few donors at about 5.2%.

Trimming removed 8 bases from V and 2 bases from J, with 10 bases in between. The CDR3 runs 12 residues. Germline CDR1 is MDHEN and CDR2 is SYDVKM. Concerning this clone itself: Its antigen is unidentified.

The TCR originated in a man aged 18 to 35 in good health. Sequenced sample: memory CD4+ T cells sorted from blood. Documented subset: CD45RA-negative fraction. This rearrangement joins TRBV28 to TRBJ2-7, with D hard to call. Here the CDR3 reads CASETDTYEQYF. In DNA form, the CDR3 reads TGTGCCAGCGAAACCGATACCTACGAGCAGTACTTC.